Following are 13 T cell receptor beta chains from one sample sequenced in a study of Graves' ophthalmopathy and Graves' hyperthyroidism (dated by TCRdb to 2017 to 2018). The data were produced on an Illumina HiSeq 2000. For repertoire sequencing, TCR beta CDR3 regions were amplified from RNA transcripts. The first round was an RT-PCR using HTBI primers with the Qiagen OneStep RT-PCR kit, and this first round was followed by a second-round multiplex PCR, then size selection and purification. The public sequencing data were trimmed at Q25 with fastp and processed into clonotypes with MiXCR by TCRdb, which kept only in-frame beta chains. Duplicate CDR3 protein sequences are folded into a single record with the most common DNA and genes. For this sample the table gives 600,000 to 950,000 distinct CDR3 sequences, of which 40% were detected only once. The top ten clones comprise approximately 43% of the sample.

The sample taken for sequencing was peripheral blood. All receptors come from an adult man with Graves' ophthalmopathy.

The rearrangement links TRBV7-9 to TRBJ1-1; D is ambiguous. The germline V and J ends were trimmed by 1 base and 1 base, with 13 bases remaining between them. The CDR3 is 16 residues long. Per germline, CDR1 SEHNR and CDR2 FQNEAQ (reference sequence). The CDR3 protein is CASSLDGVDGNTEAFF. The DNA for the CDR3 is TGTGCCAGCAGCTTAGATGGGGTAGACGGGAACACTGAAGCTTTCTTT. Full variable domain (rest looked up from reference TRBV7-9 and TRBJ1-1): DTGVSQNPRHKITKRGQNVTFRCDPISEHNRLYWYRQTLGQGPEFLTYFQNEAQLEKSRLLSDRFSAERPKGSFSTLEIQRTEQGDSAMYLCASSLDGVDGNTEAFFGQGTRLTVV.

The table lists this clonotype with many counts. This chain joins TRBV20-1 and TRBJ1-2, with 9 bases lining up with TRBD1. The CDR3 has 14 residues. Germline V gives CDR1 DFQATT, CDR2 SNEGSKA (reference sequence). Losses at the gene ends were 3 bases for V and 7 bases for J; bases not matched to a gene: 9. The CDR3 DNA sequence: TGCAGTGCTAGGGGGGACAGGGACATGCGTGGCTACACCTTC. Protein: CSARGDRDMRGYTF.

The chain links TRBV12-3 or TRBV12-4 to TRBJ2-5; maybe TRBD1 (6 bases). This CDR3 region has 15 residues. V gave up 1 base and J gave up 4 bases, with 13 bases separating them. CDR3 bases: TGTGCCAGCAGTTTAGGAATCCAGGGGCGAGAGACCCAGTACTTC. Translated: CASSLGIQGRETQYF.

To note about this clonotype: Mismatch with germline at one junction end may stem from a read error. V and J are TRBV20-1 and TRBJ1-5; D is possibly TRBD1 (5 bases). The CDR3 length is 15 residues. Germline V gene lookup returns CDR1 DFQATT and CDR2 SNEGSKA (reference sequence). Here the CDR3 reads CSARDSPAGNQPQHF. CDR3 DNA sequence: TGCAGTGCAAGAGACAGCCCCGCGGGCAATCAGCCCCAGCATTTT.

V is TRBV25-1 and J is TRBJ1-2, with 9 bases fitting TRBD1. Germline CDR1 and CDR2: MGHDK and SYGVNS. J was trimmed by 7 bases and V by 5 bases; bases with no gene match: 8. CDR3 length equals 14 residues. The CDR3, as DNA: TGTGCCAGCAGTTTAATACAGGGGGCGACTGGCTACACCTTC. It encodes CASSLIQGATGYTF.

This clonotype showed up many times. The chain uses TRBV5-1 and TRBJ2-6, with unresolved D. Trimming stripped 4 bases from V and 3 bases from J, with 11 bases between. Germline V gene data show CDR1 as SGHRS and CDR2 as YFSETQ. The CDR3 is 15 residues long. The CDR3, as DNA: TGCGCCAGCAGCCTAGGCGGTTATGGGGCCAACGTCCTGACTTTC. Its translation: CASSLGGYGANVLTF.

A few counts support this clonotype. One end of the junction fails to match germline, which may point to a read error. The DNA for the CDR3 is TGTGCCAGCAGTTTTGGGTGGCAAGAGACCCAGTACTTC. The encoded protein is CASSFGWQETQYF. The V call is TRBV10-3, the J call TRBJ2-5, with no clear D. Germline V gene lookup returns CDR1 ENHRY and CDR2 SYGVKD. This CDR3 has 13 amino acids.

On this clonotype: The germline gene is not matched at one end of the junction; a read error may be the cause. This chain uses TRBV15 with TRBJ1-3; D remains unclear. Germline CDR1 is LNHNV and CDR2 is YYDKDF (reference sequence). The CDR3 is 15 residues long. In DNA form, the CDR3 reads TGTGCCACCAGCAGAGAATTGGGCTCTGGAAACATCATATATTTT. It yields the protein CATSRELGSGNIIYF. Full variable domain (rest looked up from reference TRBV15 and TRBJ1-3): DAMVIQNPRYQVTQFGKPVTLSCSQTLNHNVMYWYQQKSSQAPKLLFHYYDKDFNNEADTPDNFQSRRPNTSFCFLDIRSPGLGDTAMYLCATSRELGSGNIIYFGEGSWLTVV.

J is TRBJ2-5 and V is TRBV20-1, with D hard to call. The V end lost 0 bases, the J end lost 1 base, and 9 bases lay between the germline ends. Looked up from germline, CDR1 is DFQATT and CDR2 is SNEGSKA (reference sequence). This CDR3 is built from 14 residues. The CDR3 reads CSARDQKFQETQYF. Written as DNA, the CDR3 is TGCAGTGCTAGAGATCAGAAATTCCAAGAGACCCAGTACTTC.

This clonotype has more than one count but fewer than ten. The rearrangement uses TRBV6-1 and TRBJ1-2; no firm D call. The V end lost 6 bases, the J end lost 6 bases, and 11 bases lay between the germline ends. The CDR3 totals 12 residues. Germline CDR1 reads MNHNS; CDR2 reads SASEGT. CDR3 loop: CASSPRQNGYTF. The CDR3 DNA follows: TGTGCCAGCAGCCCCCGGCAGAATGGCTACACCTTC.

V is TRBV5-1 and J is TRBJ1-1, with D unclear. With 3 bases removed from V and 1 base from J, the gap between germline ends came to 10 bases. The germline V gene encodes CDR1 SGHRS and CDR2 YFSETQ. The CDR3 is 14 amino acids. CDR3: CASSSTLTNTEAFF. CDR3 coding DNA: TGCGCCAGCAGCTCGACACTCACGAACACTGAAGCTTTCTTT.

Turning to this clonotype: One end of the junction fails to match germline, which may point to a read error. The genes are TRBV24-1 and TRBJ1-5, with unresolved D. The CDR3 is 13 amino acids. Germline CDR1 reads KGHDR; CDR2 reads SFDVKD. Here the CDR3 reads CASSDGPNQPQHF. CDR3 coding DNA: TGTGCCAGCAGTGACGGACCCAATCAGCCCCAGCATTTT.

This rearrangement joins TRBV29-1 to TRBJ2-1, with 10 bases aligning to TRBD2. The V gene's germline CDR1 is SQVTM and CDR2 ANQGSEA. The CDR3 consists of 14 residues. Germline trimming cut 6 bases from V and 5 bases from J; bases unmatched to any gene: 7. In DNA form, the CDR3 reads TGCAGCGTGGTAAGCGGGAGGGATAACAATGAGCAGTTCTTC. Its translation: CSVVSGRDNNEQFF.